The 15 T cell receptor beta chains given below trace back to one sample, sequenced in a study of T cell responses to AZD1222 COVID-19 vaccine. Clones were read by immunoSEQ multiplex PCR, and TCRdb kept only the in-frame ones, dropping some. Of more than 150,000 clones listed, about 90% are singletons. The sequenced sample was peripheral blood, obtained on day 0 of MenACWY control vaccination. These receptors all come from an adult in good health.

The chain is built from TRBV9 and TRBJ2-1; D is uncertain. This CDR3 has 14 amino acids. Germline lookup yields CDR1 SGDLS and CDR2 YYNGEE. Trimming took 0 bases from V and 5 from J, leaving 9 bases between them. The CDR3 spells CASSVEMGNNEQFF. In nucleotides, the CDR3 is TGTGCCAGCAGCGTAGAAATGGGCAACAATGAGCAGTTCTTC.

The chain uses TRBV7-9 and TRBJ2-7; a possible D gene is TRBD1 (5 bases). There are 14 residues in the CDR3. Per the germline V gene, CDR1 is SEHNR and CDR2 is FQNEAQ (reference sequence). V shed 5 bases and J shed 2 bases, with 13 bases lying between them. The CDR3 region has the DNA TGTGCCAGCAGCCCCCAGGGCAGACCCTACGAGCAGTACTTC. Translated: CASSPQGRPYEQYF.

This sequence joins TRBV9 and TRBJ1-3; 7 positions agree with TRBD1. Germline V gene data show CDR1 as SGDLS and CDR2 as YYNGEE. The V segment lost 2 bases and the J segment 2 bases; nucleotides outside the gene matches: 7. This CDR3 spans 16 amino acids. The DNA of the CDR3 is TGTGCCAGCAGCGTCGCCCAGGGGGGAACTGGAAACACCATATATTTT. It translates to CASSVAQGGTGNTIYF. The variable domain in full, with the rest retrieved from reference TRBV9 and TRBJ1-3, is DSGVTQTPKHLITATGQRVTLRCSPRSGDLSVYWYQQSLDQGLQFLIQYYNGEERAKGNILERFSAQQFPDLHSELNLSSLELGDSALYFCASSVAQGGTGNTIYFGEGSWLTVV.

The chain uses TRBV19 and TRBJ1-5; the match to TRBD1 covers 7 bases. This CDR3 contains 19 residues. Germline CDR1 and CDR2: LNHDA and SQIVND (reference sequence). V lost 0 bases to trimming and J lost 0 bases; unmatched junction nucleotides: 11. The CDR3 sequence is CASSIERDSNSLSNQPQHF. The DNA for the CDR3 is TGTGCCAGTAGTATAGAGCGGGACAGCAATTCACTTAGCAATCAGCCCCAGCATTTT.

J is TRBJ1-2 and V is TRBV7-2; the match to TRBD1 covers 7 bases. Germline assignment: CDR1 SGHTA and CDR2 FQGNSA. The CDR3 is 15 residues long. With 2 bases clipped from V and 2 bases from J, the junction kept 5 bases outside the gene matches. Here the CDR3 reads CASSLMATGNYGYTF. The DNA of the CDR3 is TGTGCCAGCAGCTTAATGGCGACAGGGAACTATGGCTACACCTTC.

This clone was observed a handful of times. This sequence joins TRBV7-9 and TRBJ2-2; 12 bases are a match to TRBD2. Germline lookup yields CDR1 SEHNR and CDR2 FQNEAQ (reference sequence). The CDR3 consists of 16 residues. V shed 1 base, J shed 5 bases, and the junction held 2 bases outside the gene matches. This chain's CDR3 is CASSLVGTSGTGELFF. In nucleotides, the CDR3 is TGTGCCAGCAGCTTAGTCGGGACTAGCGGGACCGGGGAGCTGTTTTTT. Combining the CDR3 with reference TRBV7-9 and TRBJ2-2 gives the whole variable domain DTGVSQNPRHKITKRGQNVTFRCDPISEHNRLYWYRQTLGQGPEFLTYFQNEAQLEKSRLLSDRFSAERPKGSFSTLEIQRTEQGDSAMYLCASSLVGTSGTGELFFGEGSRLTVL.

The chain combines TRBV5-6 with TRBJ2-7, with D tentatively TRBD1 (6 bases). The CDR3 is made up of 16 amino acids. Per the germline V gene, CDR1 is SGHDT and CDR2 is YYEEEE. V lost 1 base and J 0 bases, leaving 14 bases between the germline ends. The CDR3 sequence: CASSLLQGGSSYEQYF. In DNA form, the CDR3 reads TGTGCCAGCAGCTTGCTACAGGGTGGGAGCTCCTACGAGCAGTACTTC.

The chain links TRBV4-1 to TRBJ2-1; 12 bases are a match to TRBD2. Germline V gene data show CDR1 as MGHRA and CDR2 as YSYEKL. The CDR3 extends over 20 amino acids. Trimming at V came to 0 bases and at J to 2 bases, leaving 11 bases not matched to a gene. CDR3 region: CASSQDETSGSKGAYNEQFF. The CDR3 DNA sequence: TGCGCCAGCAGCCAAGATGAGACTAGCGGGAGTAAGGGGGCCTACAATGAGCAGTTCTTC.

This chain links TRBV9 with TRBJ1-4; maybe TRBD1 (6 bases). The ends were cut back, 0 bases at V and 8 bases at J, with 17 bases in the middle. CDR3 length: 16 residues. Germline CDR1 reads SGDLS; CDR2 reads YYNGEE. The DNA of the CDR3 is TGTGCCAGCAGCGTAGCTAATACAGGACAGTACGAAAAACTGTTTTTT. Its translation: CASSVANTGQYEKLFF.

The gene calls are TRBV7-3 and TRBJ2-1; TRBD2 matches at 12 bases. The J segment lost 7 bases and the V segment lost 0 bases, leaving 7 bases of the junction unmatched. The germline V gene encodes CDR1 SGHTA and CDR2 FQGTGA. The CDR3 is 17 amino acids. The CDR3 DNA reads TGTGCCAGCAGCTTAACTCGGACTAGCGGGAAGGTTAATGAGCAGTTCTTC. Its protein is CASSLTRTSGKVNEQFF. The whole variable domain, filled in from reference TRBV7-3 and TRBJ2-1, reads GAGVSQTPSNKVTEKGKYVELRCDPISGHTALYWYRQSLGQGPEFLIYFQGTGAADDSGLPNDRFFAVRPEGSVSTLKIQRTERGDSAVYLCASSLTRTSGKVNEQFFGPGTRLTVL.

This rearrangement joins TRBV28 to TRBJ1-1, with D perhaps TRBD1 (5 bases). The CDR3 spans 15 residues. Per the germline V gene, CDR1 is MDHEN and CDR2 is SYDVKM. Trimming took off 6 bases at V and 0 bases at J, with 14 bases between the two ends. CDR3 nucleotides: TGTGCCAGCAGGGTAGGGACGAACATGAACACTGAAGCTTTCTTT. It is translated as CASRVGTNMNTEAFF.

The rearrangement uses TRBV2 and TRBJ2-7; D might be TRBD1 (5 bases). Germline V gene lookup returns CDR1 SNHLY and CDR2 FYNNEI. The CDR3 is 13 amino acids. The V end lost 3 bases, the J end lost 4 bases, and 10 bases lay between the germline ends. The CDR3 nucleotides read TGTGCCAGCAGTGACAGGGTGGATTACGAGCAGTACTTC. This sequence encodes CASSDRVDYEQYF.

This clone was counted between two and nine times. The chain carries TRBV5-4 and TRBJ2-4; D not certain. CDR3 length equals 15 residues. Germline V CDR1 and CDR2: SGHNT, YYREEE (reference sequence). Trimming took off 6 bases at V and 1 base at J, with 14 bases between the two ends. CDR3 DNA sequence: TGTGCCAGCACCCTGGGCATTTCGGCCAAAAACATTCAGTACTTC. The encoded protein is CASTLGISAKNIQYF. The full variable domain, rest sourced from reference TRBV5-4 and TRBJ2-4, is ETGVTQSPTHLIKTRGQQVTLRCSSQSGHNTVSWYQQALGQGPQFIFQYYREEENGRGNFPPRFSGLQFPNYSSELNVNALELDDSALYLCASTLGISAKNIQYFGAGTRLSVL.

This chain uses TRBV29-1 with TRBJ2-2; D is perhaps TRBD2 (6 bases). Germline CDR1 reads SQVTM; CDR2 reads ANQGSEA. The CDR3 runs to 16 residues. Trimming shortened V by 5 bases and J by 0 bases, and 16 bases separated the two germline ends. CDR3 in DNA: TGCAGCGTTCAAGGAGGGGCCGCGACGAACACCGGGGAGCTGTTTTTT. The encoded protein is CSVQGGAATNTGELFF.

This clone was counted only a few times. The gene calls are TRBV27 and TRBJ1-1, with 7 bases that match TRBD1. The V gene's germline CDR1 is MNHEY and CDR2 SMNVEV (reference sequence). V shed 5 bases, J shed 7 bases, and the junction held 7 bases outside the gene matches. The CDR3 has 13 amino acids. CDR3 DNA sequence: TGTGCCAGCAGTGCGGGACAGAGAGGTGAAGCTTTCTTT. This codes for CASSAGQRGEAFF.